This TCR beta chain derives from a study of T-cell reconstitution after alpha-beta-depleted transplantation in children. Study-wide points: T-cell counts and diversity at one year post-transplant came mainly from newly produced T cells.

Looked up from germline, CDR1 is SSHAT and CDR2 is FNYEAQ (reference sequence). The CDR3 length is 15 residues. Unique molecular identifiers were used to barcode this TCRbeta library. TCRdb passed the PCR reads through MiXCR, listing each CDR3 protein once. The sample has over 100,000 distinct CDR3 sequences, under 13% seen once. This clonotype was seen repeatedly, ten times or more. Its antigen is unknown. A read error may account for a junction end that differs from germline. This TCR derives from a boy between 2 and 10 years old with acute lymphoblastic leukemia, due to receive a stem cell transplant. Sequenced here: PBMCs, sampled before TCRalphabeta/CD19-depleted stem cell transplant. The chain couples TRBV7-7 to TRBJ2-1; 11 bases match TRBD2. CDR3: CASSVAGGFANEQFF. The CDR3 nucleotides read TGTGCCAGCAGCGTAGCGGGAGGGTTTGCCAATGAGCAGTTCTTC.